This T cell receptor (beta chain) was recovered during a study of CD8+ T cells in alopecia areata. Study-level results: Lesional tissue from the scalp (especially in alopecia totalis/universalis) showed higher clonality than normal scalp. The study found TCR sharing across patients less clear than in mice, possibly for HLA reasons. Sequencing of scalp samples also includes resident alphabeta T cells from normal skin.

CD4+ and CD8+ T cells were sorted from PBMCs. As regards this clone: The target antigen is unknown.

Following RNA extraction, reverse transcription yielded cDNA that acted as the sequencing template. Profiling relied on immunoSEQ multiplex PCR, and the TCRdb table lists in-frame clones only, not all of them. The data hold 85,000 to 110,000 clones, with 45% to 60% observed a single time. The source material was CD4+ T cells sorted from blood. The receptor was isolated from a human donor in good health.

The CDR3 DNA reads TGTGCCAGCAGTGCACAGGGCAATGAGCAGTTCTTC. Translation: CASSAQGNEQFF. The chain combines TRBV2 with TRBJ2-1; a weak D match, TRBD1 (6 bases). Germline V gives CDR1 SNHLY, CDR2 FYNNEI. The ends were cut back, 4 bases at V and 6 bases at J, with 7 bases in the middle. The CDR3 sequence is 12 residues long.